This entry features one T cell receptor beta chain sequence. Looked up from germline, CDR1 is LGHNT and CDR2 is FRNRAP. This CDR3 contains 13 residues. Deletions cut 6 bases from V and 1 base from J, with 9 bases between. The data were taken from a study of control samples from healthy donors and cancer patients. Repertoires were generated with immunoSEQ multiplex PCR, while TCRdb's copy carries only in-frame clones and drops some. Of about 57,000 clones listed, 75% to 95% were seen once; the top ten hold approximately 0.95%. The sample consisted of PBMCs. This TCR came from a man aged 25-45 years with colorectal cancer. The V and J genes are TRBV12-5 and TRBJ1-1; D might be TRBD1 (5 bases). The chain's CDR3 is CASGTTGNTEAFF. In nucleotides, the CDR3 is TGTGCTAGTGGCACCACAGGGAACACTGAAGCTTTCTTT. Combining the CDR3 with reference TRBV12-5 and TRBJ1-1 gives the whole variable domain DARVTQTPRHKVTEMGQEVTMRCQPILGHNTVFWYRQTMMQGLELLAYFRNRAPLDDSGMPKDRFSAEMPDATLATLKIQPSEPRDSAVYFCASGTTGNTEAFFGQGTRLTVV.